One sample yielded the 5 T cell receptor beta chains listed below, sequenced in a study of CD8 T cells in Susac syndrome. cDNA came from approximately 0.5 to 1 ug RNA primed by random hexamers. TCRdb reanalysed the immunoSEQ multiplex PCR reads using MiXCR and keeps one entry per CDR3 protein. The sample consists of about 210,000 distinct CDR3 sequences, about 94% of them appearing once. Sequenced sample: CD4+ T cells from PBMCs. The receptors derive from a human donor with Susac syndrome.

CDR3 protein: CSAGLAGRDTQYF. The CDR3 coding sequence is TGCAGCGCTGGACTAGCGGGCCGAGATACGCAGTATTTT. This sequence joins TRBV29-1 and TRBJ2-3, with 11 nucleotides matching TRBD2. The CDR3 runs to 13 residues. Trimming cost V 7 bases and J 5 bases; bases outside gene matches: 5. Germline lookup yields CDR1 SQVTM and CDR2 ANQGSEA.

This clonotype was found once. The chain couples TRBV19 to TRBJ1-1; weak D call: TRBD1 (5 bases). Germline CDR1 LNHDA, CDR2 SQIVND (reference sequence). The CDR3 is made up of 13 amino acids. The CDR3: CAAARGTSTEAFF. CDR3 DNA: TGTGCGGCTGCTAGAGGGACGAGCACTGAAGCTTTCTTT.

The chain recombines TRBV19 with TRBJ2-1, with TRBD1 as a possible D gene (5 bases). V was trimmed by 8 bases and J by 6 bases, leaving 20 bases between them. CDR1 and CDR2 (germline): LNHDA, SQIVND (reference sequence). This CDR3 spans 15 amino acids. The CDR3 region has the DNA TGTGCCAGTTTACCCGGGCAGGGTTTGGGCAATGAGCAGTTCTTC. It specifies CASLPGQGLGNEQFF.

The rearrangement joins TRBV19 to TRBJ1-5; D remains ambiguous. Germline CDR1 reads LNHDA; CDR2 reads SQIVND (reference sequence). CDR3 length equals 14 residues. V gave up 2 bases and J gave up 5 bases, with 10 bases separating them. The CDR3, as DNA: TGTGCCAGTAGTATAAGGAGGGTCGATCAGCCCCAGCATTTT. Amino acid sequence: CASSIRRVDQPQHF.

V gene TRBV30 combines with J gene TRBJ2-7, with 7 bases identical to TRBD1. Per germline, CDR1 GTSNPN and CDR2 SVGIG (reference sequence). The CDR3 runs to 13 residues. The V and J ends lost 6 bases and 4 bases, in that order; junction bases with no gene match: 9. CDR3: CACGPQGLYEQYF. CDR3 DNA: TGTGCCTGTGGGCCACAGGGGTTGTACGAGCAGTACTTC.